This T cell receptor (beta chain) was captured by sequencing in a study of early T cells in non-severe SARS-CoV-2 infection. TCRdb used MiXCR to reprocess the 5' RACE reads, holding one entry per CDR3 protein. The repertoire holds 26,000 or so distinct CDR3 sequences, less than 5% seen once, with 5% to 8% in the top ten. Germline V lookup: CDR1 LNHDA, CDR2 SQIVND (reference sequence). The CDR3 extends over 15 amino acids. V was cut by 5 bases and J by 4 bases, with 15 bases left in between. Many counts were recorded for this clonotype. Sequenced input: whole blood. The sequence derives from an adult who was a healthcare worker with PCR-confirmed SARS-CoV-2 infection or an uninfected control (not recorded which). The chain joins TRBV19 to TRBJ2-1; possible D gene TRBD2, 6 bases. The CDR3: CASSVAGSPYNEQFF. Here the CDR3 DNA reads TGTGCCAGTAGTGTCGCGGGGTCCCCATACAATGAGCAGTTCTTC.